This TCR beta chain came from a study of cytomegalovirus exposure and HLA in healthy donors. Clones were sequenced by immunoSEQ multiplex PCR, and TCRdb holds only the in-frame ones, with some missing. The table records some 74,000 clones, approximately 93% of them present only once. The V end was cut by 2 bases, the J end by 6 bases, with 11 bases between. CDR1 is LGHNA and CDR2 is YSLEER in the germline V gene. The CDR3 extends over 13 amino acids. The origin of this receptor is a woman in her thirties in good health and CMV-seronegative. Sequenced sample: PBMCs. The chain combines TRBV4-3 with TRBJ2-7; D remains ambiguous. The CDR3 region is CASSQFRSGEQYF. As DNA, the CDR3 is TGCGCCAGCAGCCAATTTCGGTCTGGCGAGCAGTACTTC.